This entry concerns a single T cell receptor (beta chain). Its cognate antigen is unknown. As the sequencing template, cDNA was produced by extracting RNA and reverse transcribing it. Profiling relied on immunoSEQ multiplex PCR, and the TCRdb table lists in-frame clones only, not all of them. The sample has some 130,000 clones; 50% to 55% are singletons. The entry originates in a study of CD8+ T cells in alopecia areata. Study outcomes and limitations: Just one nonresponder means the tie between baseline CD8+ expansion and response stays uncertain. Lesional tissue from the scalp (especially in alopecia totalis/universalis) showed higher clonality than normal scalp.

Noted treatment: oral pan-JAK inhibitor, 5-10 mg twice daily. The clonotype originates from a human donor with alopecia areata. The sequences come from CD4+ T cells sorted from blood, collected at week 4, from a patient treated with tofacitinib.

CDR3 DNA sequence: TGTGCCAGCAAGCCTCTGAACACCGGGGAGCTGTTTTTT. Protein product: CASKPLNTGELFF. V and J are TRBV6-5 and TRBJ2-2; D gene ambiguous. The CDR3 has 13 residues. Germline lookup yields CDR1 MNHEY and CDR2 SVGAGI. The V and J ends lost 7 bases and 1 base respectively, with 7 bases between them.